This T cell receptor (beta chain) was identified in a study of T-cell memory formation after mild COVID-19. This clonotype was found a few times. No antigen is known for it. Overall study results and limits: There was no confirmation that second-wave clones peaking on day 37 were SARS-CoV-2 specific. Those CD4+ clones that contracted were mainly in CM and EM (CD8+ ones in EMRA).

MiXCR, applied by TCRdb to the 5' RACE reads, yields one record per CDR3 protein. The sample lists 380,000 or so distinct CDR3 sequences; approximately 15% were seen once. Germline loops: CDR1 SGHVS, CDR2 FNYEAQ. CDR3 length: 14 amino acids. V was trimmed by 1 base and J by 7 bases, leaving 11 bases between them. The J gene is TRBJ2-1, the V gene TRBV7-6; TRBD2 might be the D (5 bases). This clonotype was sampled from a man aged 18 to 35 who had mild COVID-19 (a few samples of this study predate the infection). Cell type and time point are not known. Sequenced: PBMCs or a T cell subset sorted from them (not recorded which). The CDR3: CASSLGGVGNEQFF. The CDR3 DNA reads as TGTGCCAGCAGCTTAGGGGGAGTAGGGAATGAGCAGTTCTTC.